These 7 T cell receptor beta chains were all obtained from the same sample, sequenced in a study of shared clonotypes between healthy human individuals. Produced via immunoSEQ multiplex PCR; TCRdb's table is partial and in-frame only. The table has about 490,000 clones, 81% seen once. The source material was PBMCs. Receptors were obtained from a woman in her forties in good health. Some clones in this sample may be carry-over from other donors' samples.

The V gene is TRBV10-3, the J gene TRBJ2-3; D is unresolved. The CDR3 has 13 residues. CDR1 and CDR2 from the germline V gene are ENHRY and SYGVKD. V lost 8 bases to trimming and J lost 6 bases, with 15 bases between them. The CDR3 DNA reads TGTGCCATCGCCGCGCTCCACGGGGATACGCAGTATTTT. Residues: CAIAALHGDTQYF.

This rearrangement joins TRBV4-3 to TRBJ2-7; D is unclear. This CDR3 has 17 amino acids. In germline, CDR1 is LGHNA, CDR2 YSLEER. V was clipped by 0 bases and J by 4 bases, with 19 bases between them. The CDR3 here is CASSQDSFQPSVYEQYF. The DNA of the CDR3 is TGCGCCAGCAGCCAAGACTCCTTCCAACCCTCTGTGTACGAGCAGTACTTC.

To note about this clone: It is likely a read error: a sequence one base away is far more abundant. V and J are TRBV6-5 and TRBJ2-7; 11 bases match TRBD2. With V trimmed by 6 bases and J by 6 bases, 10 bases remained unmatched. This CDR3 contains 15 residues. The germline CDR1 and CDR2 sequences are MNHEY and SVGAGI. CDR3 coding DNA: TGTGCCAGCAGCGTAGCGGGAGGGCATGGGGCCGAGCAGTACTTC. As protein: CASSVAGGHGAEQYF.

This chain joins TRBV7-6 and TRBJ1-2; D perhaps matches TRBD1 (5 bases). The germline CDR1 and CDR2 sequences are SGHVS and FNYEAQ. CDR3 length: 12 amino acids. With 1 base removed from V and 10 bases from J, the gap between germline ends came to 10 bases. CDR3 sequence: CASSLDQGPYTF. The CDR3 DNA is TGTGCCAGCAGCTTAGATCAGGGACCCTACACCTTC.

The V call is TRBV30, the J call TRBJ2-6; D perhaps matches TRBD1 (5 bases). V lost 2 bases and J lost 0, with 11 bases in between. CDR1 is GTSNPN and CDR2 is SVGIG in the germline V gene (reference sequence). CDR3 size: 16 residues. This CDR3 is CAWSPPDSSGANVLTF. The CDR3 DNA reads TGTGCCTGGAGTCCGCCCGACAGCTCTGGGGCCAACGTCCTGACTTTC.

The CDR3 region is CASSVGNRNTDTQYF. DNA of the CDR3: TGTGCCAGCAGCGTAGGAAACCGGAACACAGATACGCAGTATTTT. The V gene is TRBV9, the J gene TRBJ2-3; D gene uncertain. This CDR3 region has 15 residues. Germline assignment: CDR1 SGDLS and CDR2 YYNGEE. Deletions cut 0 bases from V and 2 bases from J, with 10 bases between.

A remark on this clone: Possible read error: a much larger clone is one base away. The V call is TRBV7-6, the J call TRBJ2-7; 8 bases fit TRBD1. The germline CDR1 and CDR2 sequences are SGHVS and FNYEAQ. Losses at the gene ends were 5 bases for V and 2 bases for J; bases not matched to a gene: 8. The CDR3 has 15 residues. The CDR3 loop is CASSLRGGQAYEQYF. CDR3 nucleotides: TGTGCCAGCAGCCTACGAGGGGGACAGGCCTACGAGCAGTACTTC.